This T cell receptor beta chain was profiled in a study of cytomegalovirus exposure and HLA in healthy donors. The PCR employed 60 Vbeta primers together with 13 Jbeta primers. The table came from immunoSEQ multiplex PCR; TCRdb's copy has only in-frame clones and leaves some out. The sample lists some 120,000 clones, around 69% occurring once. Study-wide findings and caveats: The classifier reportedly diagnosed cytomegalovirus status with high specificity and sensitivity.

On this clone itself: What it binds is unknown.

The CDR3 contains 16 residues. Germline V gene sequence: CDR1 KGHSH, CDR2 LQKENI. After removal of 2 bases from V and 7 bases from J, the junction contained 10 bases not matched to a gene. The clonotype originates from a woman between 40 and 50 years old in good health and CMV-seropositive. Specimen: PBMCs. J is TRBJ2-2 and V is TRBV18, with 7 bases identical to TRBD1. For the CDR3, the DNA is TGTGCCAGCTCACCAGAGAAGGGGGCAGGAGTCGGGGAGCTGTTTTTT. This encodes CASSPEKGAGVGELFF.